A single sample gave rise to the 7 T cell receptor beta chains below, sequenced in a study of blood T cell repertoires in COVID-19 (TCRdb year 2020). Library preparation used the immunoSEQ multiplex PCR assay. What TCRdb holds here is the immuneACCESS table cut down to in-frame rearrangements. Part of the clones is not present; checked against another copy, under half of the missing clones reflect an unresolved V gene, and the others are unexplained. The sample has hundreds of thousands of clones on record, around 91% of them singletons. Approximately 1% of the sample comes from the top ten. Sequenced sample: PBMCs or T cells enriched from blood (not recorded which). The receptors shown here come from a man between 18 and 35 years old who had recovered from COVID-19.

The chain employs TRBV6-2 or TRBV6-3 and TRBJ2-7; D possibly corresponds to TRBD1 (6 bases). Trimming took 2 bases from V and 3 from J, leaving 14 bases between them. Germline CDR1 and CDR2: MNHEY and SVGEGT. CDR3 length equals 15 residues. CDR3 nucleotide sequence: TGTGCCAGCAGTTACATGGGACAAGGCATCTACGAGCAGTACTTC. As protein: CASSYMGQGIYEQYF.

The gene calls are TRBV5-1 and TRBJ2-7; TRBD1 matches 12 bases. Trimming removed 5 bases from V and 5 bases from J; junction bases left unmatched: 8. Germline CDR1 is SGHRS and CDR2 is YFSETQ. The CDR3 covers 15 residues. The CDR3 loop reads CASRPPGTGGNEQYF. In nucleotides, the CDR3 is TGCGCCAGCAGGCCACCCGGGACAGGGGGCAACGAGCAGTACTTC. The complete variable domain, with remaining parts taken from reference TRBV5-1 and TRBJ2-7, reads KAGVTQTPRYLIKTRGQQVTLSCSPISGHRSVSWYQQTPGQGLQFLFEYFSETQRNKGNFPGRFSGRQFSNSRSEMNVSTLELGDSALYLCASRPPGTGGNEQYFGPGTRLTVT.

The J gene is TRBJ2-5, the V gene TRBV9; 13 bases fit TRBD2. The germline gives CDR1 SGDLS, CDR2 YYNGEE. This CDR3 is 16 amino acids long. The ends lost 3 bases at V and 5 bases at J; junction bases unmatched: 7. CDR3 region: CASSAWTSGSSETQYF. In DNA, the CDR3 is TGTGCCAGCAGCGCCTGGACTAGCGGGAGTTCTGAGACCCAGTACTTC.

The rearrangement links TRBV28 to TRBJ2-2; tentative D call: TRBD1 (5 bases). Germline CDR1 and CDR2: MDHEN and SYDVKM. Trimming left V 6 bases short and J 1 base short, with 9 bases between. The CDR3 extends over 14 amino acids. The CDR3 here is CASSYQGNTGELFF. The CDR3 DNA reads TGTGCCAGCAGCTATCAGGGGAACACCGGGGAGCTGTTTTTT.

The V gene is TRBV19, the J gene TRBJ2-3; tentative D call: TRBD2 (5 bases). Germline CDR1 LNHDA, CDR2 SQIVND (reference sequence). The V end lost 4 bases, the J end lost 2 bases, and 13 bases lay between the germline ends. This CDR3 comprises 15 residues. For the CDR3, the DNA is TGTGCCAGTAGTACAGCCGGAGGTGCCACAGATACGCAGTATTTT. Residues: CASSTAGGATDTQYF.

The CDR3 nucleotides are TGTGCCAGCAATGTTAACAGGGCTAACACTGAAGCTTTCTTT. Amino acids: CASNVNRANTEAFF. V gene TRBV6-5 combines with J gene TRBJ1-1; maybe TRBD1 (6 bases). The germline V and J ends were trimmed by 7 bases and 2 bases, with 14 bases remaining between them. The CDR3 spans 14 residues. The germline V gene encodes CDR1 MNHEY and CDR2 SVGAGI.

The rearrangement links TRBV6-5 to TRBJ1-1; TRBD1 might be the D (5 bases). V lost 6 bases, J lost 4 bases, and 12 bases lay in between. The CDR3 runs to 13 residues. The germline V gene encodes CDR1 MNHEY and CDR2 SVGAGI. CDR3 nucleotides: TGTGCCAGCAGCCGACAGACAGTCACTGAAGCTTTCTTT. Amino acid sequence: CASSRQTVTEAFF.